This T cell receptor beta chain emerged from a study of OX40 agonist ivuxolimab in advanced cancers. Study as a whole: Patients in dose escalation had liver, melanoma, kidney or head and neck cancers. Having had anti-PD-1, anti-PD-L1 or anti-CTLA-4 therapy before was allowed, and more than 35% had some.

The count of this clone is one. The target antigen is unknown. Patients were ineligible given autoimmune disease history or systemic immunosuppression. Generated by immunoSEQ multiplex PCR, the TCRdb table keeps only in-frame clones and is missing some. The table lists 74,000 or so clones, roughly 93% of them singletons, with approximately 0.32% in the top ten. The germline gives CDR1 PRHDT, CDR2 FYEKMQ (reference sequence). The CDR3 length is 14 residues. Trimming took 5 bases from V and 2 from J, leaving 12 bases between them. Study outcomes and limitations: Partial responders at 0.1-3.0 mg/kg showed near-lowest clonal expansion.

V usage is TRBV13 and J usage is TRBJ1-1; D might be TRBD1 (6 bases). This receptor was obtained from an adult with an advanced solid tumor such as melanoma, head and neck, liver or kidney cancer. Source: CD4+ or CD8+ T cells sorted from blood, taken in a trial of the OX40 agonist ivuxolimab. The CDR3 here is CASSNPTGNTEAFF. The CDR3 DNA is TGTGCCAGCAGCAACCCGACAGGTAACACTGAAGCTTTCTTT. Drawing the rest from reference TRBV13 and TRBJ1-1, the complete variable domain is AAGVIQSPRHLIKEKRETATLKCYPIPRHDTVYWYQQGPGQDPQFLISFYEKMQSDKGSIPDRFSAQQFSDYHSELNMSSLELGDSALYFCASSNPTGNTEAFFGQGTRLTVV.